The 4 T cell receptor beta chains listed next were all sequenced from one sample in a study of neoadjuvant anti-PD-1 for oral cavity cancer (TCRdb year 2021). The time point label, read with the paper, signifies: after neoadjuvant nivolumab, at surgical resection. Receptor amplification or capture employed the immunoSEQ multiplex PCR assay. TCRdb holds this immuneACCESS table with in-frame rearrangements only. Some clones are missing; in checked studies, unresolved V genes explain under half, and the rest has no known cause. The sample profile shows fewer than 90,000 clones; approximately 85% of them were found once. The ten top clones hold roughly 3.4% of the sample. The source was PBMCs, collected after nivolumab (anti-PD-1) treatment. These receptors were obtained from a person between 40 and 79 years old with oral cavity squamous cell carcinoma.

This CDR3 reads CAWSARRLIYGYTF. CDR3 nucleotides: TGTGCCTGGAGTGCCCGCCGTTTGATCTATGGCTACACCTTC. The chain carries TRBV30 and TRBJ1-2; no clear D gene. Germline V gene sequence: CDR1 GTSNPN, CDR2 SVGIG (reference sequence). V was trimmed by 1 base and J by 4 bases, leaving 13 bases between them. CDR3 size: 14 residues.

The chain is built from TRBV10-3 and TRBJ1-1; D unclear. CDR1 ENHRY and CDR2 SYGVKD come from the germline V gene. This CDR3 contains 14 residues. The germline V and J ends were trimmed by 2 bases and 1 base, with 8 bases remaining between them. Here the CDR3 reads CAISERTENTEAFF. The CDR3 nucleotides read TGTGCCATCAGTGAGCGGACTGAGAACACTGAAGCTTTCTTT.

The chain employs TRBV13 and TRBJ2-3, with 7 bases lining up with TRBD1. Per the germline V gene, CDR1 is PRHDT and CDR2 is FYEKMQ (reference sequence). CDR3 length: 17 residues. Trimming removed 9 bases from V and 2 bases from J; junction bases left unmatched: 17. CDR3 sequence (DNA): TGTGCCAGTGCTGGGACAGCTAGTTATCCCCTCACAGATACGCAGTATTTT. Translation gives CASAGTASYPLTDTQYF.

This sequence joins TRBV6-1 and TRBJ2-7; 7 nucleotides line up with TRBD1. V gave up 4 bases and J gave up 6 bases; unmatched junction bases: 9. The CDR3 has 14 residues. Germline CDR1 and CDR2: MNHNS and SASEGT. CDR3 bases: TGTGCCAGCAGTGTCATAACAGGGGCCCCCGAGCAGTACTTC. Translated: CASSVITGAPEQYF.